At least ten counts were recorded for the clone carrying this T cell receptor (beta chain). The antigen is unknown. The CDR3 is 15 amino acids. Germline CDR1 and CDR2: SEHNR and FQNEAQ (reference sequence). V gave up 3 bases and J gave up 8 bases, with 16 bases separating them. The record originates from a study of CD8 T cells in ankylosing spondylitis. With molecular barcodes, quantitative 5'-RACE was used to make the TCR beta libraries. TCRdb reanalysed the 5' RACE reads using MiXCR and keeps one entry per CDR3 protein. In the table there are 750,000 to 850,000 distinct CDR3 sequences, 12% of which are singletons. Study-wide findings and caveats: Reports say disease-linked clones showed up significantly more in matched ankylosing spondylitis synovial fluid. It appeared that ankylosing spondylitis blood was characterized by a TCR beta motif of about 8 highly homologous variants.

The TCR originated in a male donor with ankylosing spondylitis. The chain uses TRBV7-9 and TRBJ1-4; D not resolved. The material sequenced was blood, either unsorted or a sorted T cell fraction (not recorded which). In DNA, the CDR3 is TGTGCCAGCAGCTTGCCGACGGCCGGTGAGGAAAAACTGTTTTTT. The encoded protein is CASSLPTAGEEKLFF.